This T cell receptor beta chain was obtained from a study of blood T cell repertoires in COVID-19. Here immunoSEQ multiplex PCR was the method, and the copy in TCRdb shows in-frame clones only, minus some. Found here are some 140,000 clones, 75% to 80% of them singletons; the top ten hold roughly 1.5%. The ends were cut back, 1 base at V and 4 bases at J, with 10 bases in the middle. This CDR3 has 14 amino acids. From germline, CDR1 is MGHRA and CDR2 YSYEKL. Sequences were obtained from peripheral blood. This chain connects TRBV4-1 to TRBJ1-2, with D possibly TRBD1 on 5 matching bases. The TCR originated in a man older than 75 with acute or convalescent COVID-19. The DNA for the CDR3 is TGCGCCAGCAGCCAAGGTGGGGGGGTCTATGGCTACACCTTC. Its protein is CASSQGGGVYGYTF.